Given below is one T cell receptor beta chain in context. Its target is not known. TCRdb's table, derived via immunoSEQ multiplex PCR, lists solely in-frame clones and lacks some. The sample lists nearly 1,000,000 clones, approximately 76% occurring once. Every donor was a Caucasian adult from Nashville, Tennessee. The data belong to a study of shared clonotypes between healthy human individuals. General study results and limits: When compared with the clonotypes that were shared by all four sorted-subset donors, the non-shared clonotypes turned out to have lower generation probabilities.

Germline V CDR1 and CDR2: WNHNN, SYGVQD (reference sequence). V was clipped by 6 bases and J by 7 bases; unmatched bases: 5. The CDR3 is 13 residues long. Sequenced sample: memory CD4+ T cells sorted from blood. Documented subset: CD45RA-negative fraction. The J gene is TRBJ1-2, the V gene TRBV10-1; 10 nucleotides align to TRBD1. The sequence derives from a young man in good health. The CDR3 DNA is TGCGCCAGCAGCCGGGACAGGGGAAGTGGCTACACCTTC. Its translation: CASSRDRGSGYTF.